These 29 T cell receptor beta chains share one sample of origin, sequenced in a study of T cell changes during pregnancy in multiple sclerosis. Clones were read by immunoSEQ multiplex PCR, and TCRdb kept only the in-frame ones, dropping some. The profile shows about 62,000 clones, under 95% of them singletons. The sequenced sample was CD8+ T cells from peripheral blood mononuclear cells, obtained in the second trimester of pregnancy. The receptors shown here come from a female donor with multiple sclerosis, enrolled in a pregnancy study.

This chain connects TRBV4-2 to TRBJ1-1, with 7 nucleotides matching TRBD1. This CDR3 has 15 amino acids. Germline V CDR1 and CDR2: LGHNA, YNFKEQ. Trimming at V came to 2 bases and at J to 7 bases, leaving 10 bases not matched to a gene. The CDR3 loop is CASSQRIQGPHEAFF. CDR3 nucleotides: TGTGCCAGCAGCCAACGGATACAGGGGCCACATGAAGCTTTCTTT.

The V call is TRBV11-3, the J call TRBJ2-6; D possibly corresponds to TRBD1 (6 bases). There are 19 residues in the CDR3. The V gene lost 1 base and the J gene lost 0 bases, with 16 bases spanning the gap. Germline CDR1 SGHNT, CDR2 YENEEA. CDR3 loop: CASSLVWQGCCSGANVLTF. CDR3 sequence (DNA): TGTGCCAGCAGCTTAGTTTGGCAGGGGTGTTGCTCTGGGGCCAACGTCCTGACTTTC. Complete variable domain (other parts from reference TRBV11-3 and TRBJ2-6): EAGVVQSPRYKIIEKKQPVAFWCNPISGHNTLYWYLQNLGQGPELLIRYENEEAVDDSQLPKDRFSAERLKGVDSTLKIQPAELGDSAVYLCASSLVWQGCCSGANVLTFGAGSRLTVL.

The chain couples TRBV11-2 to TRBJ2-2; 9 positions agree with TRBD1. The V gene's germline CDR1 is SGHAT and CDR2 FQNNGV. J gave up 3 bases and V 5 bases, and 7 bases lay outside the gene matches. The CDR3 length is 16 residues. The CDR3 DNA sequence: TGTGCCAGCAGCCCTGGACAGGGGTGGGACACCGGGGAGCTGTTTTTT. Translated: CASSPGQGWDTGELFF. Combining the CDR3 with reference TRBV11-2 and TRBJ2-2 gives the whole variable domain EAGVAQSPRYKIIEKRQSVAFWCNPISGHATLYWYQQILGQGPKLLIQFQNNGVVDDSQLPKDRFSAERLKGVDSTLKIQPAKLEDSAVYLCASSPGQGWDTGELFFGEGSRLTVL.

The chain joins TRBV6-4 to TRBJ2-3; no firm D call. The germline V gene has CDR1 MRHNA and CDR2 SNTAGT. Trimming stripped 5 bases from V and 0 bases from J, with 12 bases between. The CDR3 is 15 residues long. CDR3 DNA: TGTGCCAGCAGTCTCGAGGCGGCTAGCACAGATACGCAGTATTTT. It encodes CASSLEAASTDTQYF.

V gene TRBV14 combines with J gene TRBJ2-3, with TRBD1 identical over 10 bases. V lost 4 bases, J lost 2 bases, and 6 bases stayed unmatched. The CDR3 runs to 16 residues. The germline gives CDR1 SGHDN, CDR2 FVKESK. CDR3 sequence (DNA): TGTGCCAGCAGCCCCGACAGGGGGCTGTTCACAGATACGCAGTATTTT. The encoded protein is CASSPDRGLFTDTQYF.

This chain uses TRBV7-9 with TRBJ2-2; D is perhaps TRBD2 (5 bases). V dropped 5 bases and J dropped 0 bases, with 16 bases sitting between them. CDR1 SEHNR and CDR2 FQNEAQ come from the germline V gene (reference sequence). The CDR3 length is 17 residues. The CDR3 DNA reads as TGTGCCAGCAGCCCTTATGTGAGCGGATCGAACACCGGGGAGCTGTTTTTT. Translated, it gives CASSPYVSGSNTGELFF.

The V gene is TRBV7-2, the J gene TRBJ1-1; D unclear. The CDR3 loop spans 13 amino acids. The V end lost 5 bases, the J end lost 1 base, and 8 bases lay between the germline ends. Germline lookup yields CDR1 SGHTA and CDR2 FQGNSA. The DNA for the CDR3 is TGTGCCAGCAGCGAGTATGCGAACACTGAAGCTTTCTTT. Protein sequence: CASSEYANTEAFF. Full variable domain (remainder filled in from reference TRBV7-2 and TRBJ1-1): GAGVSQSPSNKVTEKGKDVELRCDPISGHTALYWYRQSLGQGLEFLIYFQGNSAPDKSGLPSDRFSAERTGGSVSTLTIQRTQQEDSAVYLCASSEYANTEAFFGQGTRLTVV.

The chain couples TRBV6-5 to TRBJ2-7; maybe TRBD2 (5 bases). V lost 0 bases and J lost 6, with 9 bases in between. There are 13 residues in the CDR3. Germline CDR1 and CDR2: MNHEY and SVGAGI. The CDR3 loop is CASSYSGGSEQYF. CDR3 coding DNA: TGTGCCAGCAGTTACTCAGGAGGATCCGAGCAGTACTTC.

The J gene is TRBJ1-1, the V gene TRBV4-3; no definite D call. The CDR3 length is 15 residues. Germline-derived CDR1 and CDR2 are LGHNA and YSLEER. The germline V and J ends were trimmed by 1 base and 0 bases, with 9 bases remaining between them. The CDR3 sequence is CASSQGSGMNTEAFF. For the CDR3, the DNA is TGCGCCAGCAGCCAAGGGTCCGGGATGAACACTGAAGCTTTCTTT.

V is TRBV7-9 and J is TRBJ2-7; 8 bases agree with TRBD2. Germline V gene sequence: CDR1 SEHNR, CDR2 FQNEAQ (reference sequence). The CDR3 loop spans 14 amino acids. Trimming removed 7 bases from V and 5 bases from J; junction bases left unmatched: 10. The CDR3 here is CASIDGGRMDEQYF. CDR3 nucleotides: TGTGCCAGCATCGATGGCGGGAGGATGGACGAGCAGTACTTC.

The DNA of the CDR3 is TGTGCCAGCAGTTCTTTCCTCACTAGCACAGATACGCAGTATTTT. This translates into CASSSFLTSTDTQYF. The J gene is TRBJ2-3, the V gene TRBV7-8; no reliable D call. V was shortened by 6 bases and J by 0 bases, with 13 bases between the two germline ends. Germline V CDR1 and CDR2: SGHVS, FQNEAQ. The CDR3 length is 15 residues.

The CDR3 sequence is CASSAGGYEQYF. For the CDR3, the DNA is TGTGCCAGTTCAGCGGGAGGCTACGAGCAGTACTTC. The chain has TRBV25-1 and TRBJ2-7; 9 nucleotides match TRBD2. The CDR3 extends over 12 amino acids. Losses at the gene ends were 9 bases for V and 3 bases for J; bases not matched to a gene: 3. The V gene's germline CDR1 is MGHDK and CDR2 SYGVNS.

This sequence joins TRBV19 and TRBJ2-3, with 14 bases identical to TRBD2. Germline CDR1 is LNHDA and CDR2 is SQIVND (reference sequence). The CDR3 contains 17 residues. The ends lost 2 bases at V and 6 bases at J; junction bases unmatched: 7. This chain's CDR3 is CASSIFGTSGRGDTQYF. CDR3 DNA: TGTGCCAGTAGTATATTTGGGACTAGCGGGAGAGGCGATACGCAGTATTTT.

The rearrangement uses TRBV28 and TRBJ2-7; 7 nucleotides line up with TRBD2. Losses at the gene ends were 4 bases for V and 0 bases for J; bases not matched to a gene: 9. CDR3 length: 16 amino acids. The germline CDR1 and CDR2 sequences are MDHEN and SYDVKM. The CDR3 DNA reads TGTGCCAGCAGTTCCCTCAGTAGGACTAGCTCCTACGAGCAGTACTTC. Its translation is CASSSLSRTSSYEQYF.

This clone has a single count. CDR3 protein: CASSEVGTEYQETQYF. In DNA, the CDR3 is TGTGCCAGCAGTGAAGTCGGGACAGAGTACCAAGAGACCCAGTACTTC. V and J are TRBV6-1 and TRBJ2-5; 7 bases are shared with TRBD1. V shed 1 base, J shed 0 bases, and the junction held 5 bases outside the gene matches. Looked up from germline, CDR1 is MNHNS and CDR2 is SASEGT. The CDR3 sequence is 16 residues long.

This chain uses TRBV4-2 with TRBJ2-7; tentative D call: TRBD2 (6 bases). The V and J ends lost 4 bases and 4 bases respectively, with 14 bases between them. This CDR3 has 14 residues. Germline V lookup: CDR1 LGHNA, CDR2 YNFKEQ. The CDR3 sequence is CASSPGWGVYEQYF. In DNA form, the CDR3 reads TGTGCCAGCAGCCCGGGCTGGGGGGTTTACGAGCAGTACTTC.

The chain joins TRBV28 to TRBJ2-7; D might be TRBD1 (5 bases). Trimming stripped 2 bases from V and 3 bases from J, with 8 bases between. The CDR3 contains 13 residues. The V gene's germline CDR1 is MDHEN and CDR2 SYDVKM. In DNA, the CDR3 is TGTGCCAGCAGTTTAACAGGCGTCTACGAGCAGTACTTC. Translated: CASSLTGVYEQYF.

This clone occurred once. The V gene is TRBV11-2, the J gene TRBJ2-1; 10 positions match TRBD2. The V segment lost 4 bases and the J segment 4 bases; nucleotides outside the gene matches: 16. Germline CDR1 SGHAT, CDR2 FQNNGV. The CDR3 totals 19 residues. CDR3 DNA sequence: TGTGCCAGCAGCTCCGTAGCGGGAGGTTCATCATCCGCGTACAATGAGCAGTTCTTC. Protein sequence: CASSSVAGGSSSAYNEQFF.

V usage is TRBV19 and J usage is TRBJ1-1; maybe TRBD1 (5 bases). Germline loops: CDR1 LNHDA, CDR2 SQIVND (reference sequence). Trimming took 7 bases from V and 8 from J, leaving 14 bases between them. The CDR3 spans 12 residues. In DNA, the CDR3 is TGTGCCAGTACCATAGGGGCGCGGGAAGCTTTCTTT. This sequence encodes CASTIGAREAFF.

The V gene is TRBV12-5, the J gene TRBJ2-5; 15 nucleotides match TRBD2. Germline CDR1 LGHNT, CDR2 FRNRAP. The junction had 9 bases not matched to a gene; V was cut back by 6 bases and J by 4 bases. The CDR3 has 17 residues. CDR3 residues: CASGLGLAGGTGETQYF. CDR3 DNA: TGTGCTAGTGGCCTCGGACTAGCGGGAGGGACGGGAGAGACCCAGTACTTC.

The chain uses TRBV6-1 and TRBJ2-3; D gene ambiguous. Germline assignment: CDR1 MNHNS and CDR2 SASEGT. This CDR3 comprises 13 residues. V gave up 4 bases and J gave up 3 bases, with 8 bases separating them. This CDR3 reads CASSATETDTQYF. CDR3 in DNA: TGTGCCAGCAGTGCAACAGAGACAGATACGCAGTATTTT.

The V call is TRBV4-1, the J call TRBJ2-3, with 15 bases fitting TRBD2. CDR1 MGHRA and CDR2 YSYEKL come from the germline V gene. The CDR3 contains 20 residues. Trimming cost V 0 bases and J 0 bases; bases outside gene matches: 7. CDR3 sequence reads: CASSQDQGLAGGDSTDTQYF. In DNA, the CDR3 is TGCGCCAGCAGCCAAGATCAGGGACTAGCGGGAGGAGATAGCACAGATACGCAGTATTTT.

This clone has a single count. The V call is TRBV19, the J call TRBJ2-5, with D unclear. The CDR3 length is 11 residues. Germline V gene lookup returns CDR1 LNHDA and CDR2 SQIVND (reference sequence). V was trimmed by 6 bases and J by 0 bases, leaving 2 bases between them. CDR3 region: CASSYQETQYF. The CDR3, as DNA: TGTGCCAGTAGCTACCAAGAGACCCAGTACTTC.

V is TRBV4-3 and J is TRBJ1-2; 7 nucleotides line up with TRBD1. CDR1 is LGHNA and CDR2 is YSLEER in the germline V gene. V shed 0 bases, J shed 3 bases, and the junction held 10 bases outside the gene matches. The length of the CDR3 is 17 residues. CDR3 sequence reads: CASSQDIGRQGDYGYTF. The CDR3 nucleotides are TGCGCCAGCAGCCAAGATATAGGACGACAGGGCGACTATGGCTACACCTTC.

The chain is built from TRBV27 and TRBJ2-1, with 9 bases aligning to TRBD2. This CDR3 has 18 amino acids. The germline V gene has CDR1 MNHEY and CDR2 SMNVEV (reference sequence). With 5 bases clipped from V and 7 bases from J, the junction kept 18 bases outside the gene matches. For the CDR3, the DNA is TGTGCCAGCAGTCCCATTATAGCCCTTCGCGGGGGGGGGAATGAGCAGTTCTTC. Translating gives CASSPIIALRGGGNEQFF.

The rearrangement joins TRBV28 to TRBJ2-7; possible D gene TRBD2, 6 bases. V lost 2 bases to trimming and J lost 3 bases, with 14 bases between them. The CDR3 loop spans 15 amino acids. In germline, CDR1 is MDHEN, CDR2 SYDVKM. CDR3 amino acids: CASSLEGGTRYEQYF. CDR3 DNA: TGTGCCAGCAGTTTAGAGGGAGGAACCCGCTACGAGCAGTACTTC.

This chain joins TRBV27 and TRBJ1-2, with 8 bases lining up with TRBD1. Germline loops: CDR1 MNHEY, CDR2 SMNVEV (reference sequence). The CDR3 runs to 15 residues. The trim removed 5 bases at V and 3 bases at J, leaving 8 bases unmatched. The CDR3 DNA reads TGTGCCAGCAGTGTCGGGACAGGAGCTTACTATGGCTACACCTTC. Amino acid sequence: CASSVGTGAYYGYTF.

CDR3 bases: TGCGCCAGCAGGGCTGGAGGGATCGATTCACCCCTCCACTTT. Translated: CASRAGGIDSPLHF. The rearrangement links TRBV5-1 to TRBJ1-6; D remains unclear. CDR1 SGHRS and CDR2 YFSETQ come from the germline V gene. The CDR3 loop spans 14 amino acids. Trimming left V 5 bases short and J 8 bases short, with 14 bases between.

The rearrangement uses TRBV5-4 and TRBJ2-1; TRBD1 matches 10 bases. CDR1 is SGHNT, CDR2 YYREEE, per germline (reference sequence). The CDR3 sequence is 13 residues long. Losses at the gene ends were 4 bases for V and 9 bases for J; bases not matched to a gene: 4. CDR3 DNA: TGTGCCAGCAGCGTCGACAGGGGGCCTGAGCAGTTCTTC. It specifies CASSVDRGPEQFF.